This T cell receptor beta chain was recorded in a study of control samples from healthy donors and cancer patients. This CDR3 is built from 13 residues. V lost 3 bases and J lost 5, with 8 bases in between. Germline V gene lookup returns CDR1 SGDLS and CDR2 YYNGEE. Repertoires were generated with immunoSEQ multiplex PCR, while TCRdb's copy carries only in-frame clones and drops some. The profile shows some 130,000 clones, approximately 90% of them singletons. Sequences were obtained from blood. This receptor was obtained from a man aged 40-55 years in good health. The V and J genes are TRBV9 and TRBJ2-2; D ambiguous. The CDR3 region is CASSDQTTGELFF. The CDR3 nucleotides read TGTGCCAGCAGCGATCAGACGACCGGGGAGCTGTTTTTT.